This T cell receptor (beta chain) appears in the sequencing data of a study of response to subunit inactivated influenza vaccine. MiXCR was run by TCRdb on the RT-PCR reads, yielding one entry per CDR3 protein. The table lists about 520,000 distinct CDR3 sequences, roughly 7.6% of them singletons, with around 13% in the top ten. V was trimmed by 5 bases and J by 2 bases, leaving 12 bases between them. The CDR3 extends over 14 amino acids. CDR1 and CDR2 from the germline V gene are MNHEY and SVGEGT. This clonotype was detected only a few times. The sequences come from PBMCs from blood, collected roughly 24 months after vaccination. This clonotype was obtained from a man aged 45-69 years who received an inactivated influenza vaccine. The genes are TRBV6-2 or TRBV6-3 and TRBJ1-2; D is undetermined. In nucleotides, the CDR3 is TGTGCCAGCAGTACTGGGCCTCTCAACTATGGCTACACCTTC. It specifies CASSTGPLNYGYTF.